This entry concerns a single TCR beta chain. The antigen remains undetermined. The sample holds other DNA sequences that translate to the same CDR3. These data originate in a study of shared clonotypes between healthy human individuals. Study details: The cohort had two women and a few men, ages 18 to 49.

General study points: Naive CD4 clonotypes overlapped across several donors at about 5%. Despite large depth, rarefaction showed incomplete sorted-subset sequencing.

Methods used by the authors: There were no quality scores in the junction-only immunoSEQ sequences, so filtering differed. Here immunoSEQ multiplex PCR was the method, and the copy in TCRdb shows in-frame clones only, minus some. The DNA was the basis for D and trimming; V, J and clone size are from that table. The sample contains approximately 2.5 million clones, more than 80% of which appear only once. The receptor was isolated from a man between 18 and 29 years old in good health. The specimen was naive CD4+ T cells sorted from blood. Subset defined: CD45RA+ positively selected.

CDR3 region: CSVGGTSGGTDTQYF. CDR3 sequence (DNA): TGCAGCGTTGGGGGGACTAGCGGGGGCACAGATACGCAGTATTTT. The gene calls are TRBV29-1 and TRBJ2-3; TRBD2 matches 13 bases. This CDR3 region has 15 residues. The V and J ends lost 4 bases and 1 base, in that order; junction bases with no gene match: 2. Germline CDR1 SQVTM, CDR2 ANQGSEA.